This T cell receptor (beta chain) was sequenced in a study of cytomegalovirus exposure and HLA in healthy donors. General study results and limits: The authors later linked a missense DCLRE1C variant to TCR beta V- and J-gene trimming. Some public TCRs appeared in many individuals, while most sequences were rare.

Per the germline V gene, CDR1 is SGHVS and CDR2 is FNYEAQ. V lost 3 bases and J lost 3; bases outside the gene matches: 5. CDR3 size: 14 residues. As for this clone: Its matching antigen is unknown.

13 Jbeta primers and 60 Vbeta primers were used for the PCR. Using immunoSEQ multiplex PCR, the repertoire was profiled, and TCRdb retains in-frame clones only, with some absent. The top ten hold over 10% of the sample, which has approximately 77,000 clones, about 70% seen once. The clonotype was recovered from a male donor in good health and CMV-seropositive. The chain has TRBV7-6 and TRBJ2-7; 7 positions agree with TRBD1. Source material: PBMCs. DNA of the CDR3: TGTGCCAGCAGCTTGACAGGGAAAAACTACGAGCAGTACTTC. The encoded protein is CASSLTGKNYEQYF.